The rows below give T cell receptor beta chains drawn from one sample of a study of graft-versus-host responses after intestinal transplantation. Their target antigens are unknown. The protocol was immunoSEQ multiplex PCR, while the TCRdb copy is restricted to in-frame clones and leaves out a portion. In the table there are 100,000 or so clones, roughly nine tenths of which are singletons. The sequenced sample was unstimulated CD4+ T cells sorted from spleen or lymph node cells, obtained before transplant. The receptors were sampled from a human donor who was the organ donor for an intestinal transplant. CDR3s include the opening cysteine and the closing phenylalanine or tryptophan. The order of the fields is clone size, V gene, D gene, J gene, CDR3 protein, CDR3 DNA. A D gene is named only where the DNA matches it firmly. The listing skips clone size in some rows; elsewhere it reads once, few, many or a size class.

-	TRBV30	-	TRBJ2-5	CAWSRETQYF	TGTGCCTGGAGCCGGGAGACCCAGTACTTC
-	TRBV5-1	-	TRBJ1-4	CASSLAGMGAEKLFF	TGCGCCAGCAGCTTGGCCGGTATGGGGGCGGAAAAACTGTTTTTT
-	TRBV5-1	-	TRBJ2-2	CASSTGPNTGELFF	TGCGCCAGCAGCACTGGACCGAACACCGGGGAGCTGTTTTTT
-	TRBV30	TRBD2	TRBJ2-3	CAWSVGTSGGASSFHF	TGTGCCTGGAGTGTAGGAACTAGCGGGGGGGCCAGCTCCTTCCATTTT
-	TRBV5-1	-	TRBJ2-3	CASSLMAKGPTDTQYF	TGCGCCAGCAGCTTGATGGCAAAGGGACCCACAGATACGCAGTATTTT
-	TRBV7-2	TRBD2	TRBJ2-7	CASSRLAGESYEQYF	TGTGCCAGCAGCAGACTAGCGGGGGAGTCCTACGAGCAGTACTTC
-	TRBV10-3	-	TRBJ1-1	CAIRRHNTEAFF	TGTGCCATCAGACGGCACAACACTGAAGCTTTCTTT
-	TRBV29-1	-	TRBJ1-1	CSVEGGVRDTEAFF	TGCAGCGTTGAAGGGGGGGTCCGGGACACTGAAGCTTTCTTT
once	TRBV5-4	-	TRBJ1-1	CASSLVGGMNTEAFF	TGTGCCAGCAGCTTGGTTGGGGGTATGAACACTGAAGCTTTCTTT
-	TRBV7-2	TRBD1	TRBJ2-7	CASSLGQGAFSGEQYF	TGTGCCAGCAGCTTGGGACAGGGGGCCTTCTCGGGCGAGCAGTACTTC
-	TRBV30	-	TRBJ1-1	CALRTLNTEAFF	TGTGCCTTACGGACTTTGAACACTGAAGCTTTCTTT
-	TRBV6-5	-	TRBJ2-7	CASSSYDEQYF	TGTGCCAGCAGTTCCTACGACGAGCAGTACTTC
-	TRBV4-1	TRBD1	TRBJ2-4	CASSQAVLQGIFKNIQYF	TGCGCCAGCAGCCAAGCAGTATTACAGGGGATTTTCAAAAACATTCAGTACTTC
-	TRBV6-1	TRBD2	TRBJ2-1	CASRPSGGAGNGWVF	TGTGCCAGCAGGCCTAGCGGGGGGGCGGGGAATGGTTGGGTCTTC
-	TRBV4-2	TRBD2	TRBJ2-7	CASSQDTSGVARSSYEQYF	TGTGCCAGCAGCCAAGATACTAGCGGGGTTGCTCGGAGCTCCTACGAGCAGTACTTC
-	TRBV10-3	TRBD2	TRBJ2-5	CAISERGTRAQETQYF	TGTGCCATCAGTGAGCGTGGGACTAGGGCGCAAGAGACCCAGTACTTC
-	TRBV15	TRBD2	TRBJ2-3	CATSRALAGGTDTQYF	TGTGCCACCAGCAGAGCCCTAGCGGGGGGGACGGATACGCAGTATTTT
-	TRBV11-3	-	TRBJ2-1	CASTANLSSYNEQFF	TGTGCCAGCACCGCCAACCTGAGCTCCTACAATGAGCAGTTCTTC
-	TRBV28	TRBD1	TRBJ1-4	CASGSLPGQGNEKLFF	TGTGCCAGCGGTTCCCTCCCGGGACAGGGCAATGAAAAACTGTTTTTT
-	TRBV7-2	TRBD1	TRBJ1-5	CASSLISGGNQPQHF	TGTGCCAGCAGCTTAATATCAGGGGGGAATCAGCCCCAGCATTTT
-	TRBV4-1	-	TRBJ2-2	CASSQVGLRGGSGELFF	TGCGCCAGCAGCCAAGTCGGTCTCAGGGGAGGTTCCGGGGAGCTGTTTTTT
-	TRBV7-8	-	TRBJ1-3	CASSFGSGNTIYF	TGTGCCAGCAGCTTTGGCTCTGGAAACACCATATATTTT
once	TRBV25-1	TRBD1	TRBJ1-1	CASSESRGQTRDTEAFF	TGTGCCAGCAGTGAGTCCAGGGGGCAAACGAGGGACACTGAAGCTTTCTTT
-	TRBV28	-	TRBJ1-5	CASSFGNQPQHF	TGTGCCAGCAGTTTTGGCAATCAGCCCCAGCATTTT
-	TRBV5-4	TRBD1	TRBJ2-2	CASSLASQGAANTGELFF	TGTGCCAGCAGCTTGGCCAGCCAGGGGGCCGCGAACACCGGGGAGCTGTTTTTT
-	TRBV10-3	-	TRBJ2-7	CAISDGGLSYEQYF	TGTGCCATCAGTGACGGAGGGCTCAGCTACGAGCAGTACTTC
-	TRBV29-1	TRBD1	TRBJ1-2	CSVGQGDYGYTF	TGCAGCGTTGGACAGGGCGACTATGGCTACACCTTC
-	TRBV6-4	-	TRBJ1-1	CATRERSGTEAFF	TGTGCCACCAGAGAAAGGAGCGGCACTGAAGCTTTCTTT
-	TRBV4-2	TRBD2	TRBJ2-5	CASSQDYLAGEQETQYF	TGTGCCAGCAGCCAAGATTATCTAGCGGGGGAGCAAGAGACCCAGTACTTC
-	TRBV5-1	-	TRBJ2-5	CASSLASARYQETQYF	TGCGCCAGCAGCTTGGCTAGCGCCAGGTACCAAGAGACCCAGTACTTC
-	TRBV7-9	-	TRBJ1-5	CASSLAGDQPQHF	TGTGCCAGCAGCCTAGCGGGGGATCAGCCCCAGCATTTT
-	TRBV30	-	TRBJ1-6	CAWSPSTSPLHF	TGTGCCTGGAGTCCCTCCACTTCCCCCCTCCACTTT
few	TRBV5-6	-	TRBJ1-4	CASSLTAGSNEKLFF	TGTGCCAGCAGCTTGACGGCAGGGAGTAATGAAAAACTGTTTTTT
-	TRBV25-1	-	TRBJ1-4	CASSRGASSTNEKLFF	TGTGCCAGCAGCCGCGGGGCCAGTTCAACTAATGAAAAACTGTTTTTT
-	TRBV6-1	-	TRBJ1-1	CASSEVGPNTEAFF	TGTGCCAGCAGTGAAGTAGGTCCTAACACTGAAGCTTTCTTT
-	TRBV9	-	TRBJ1-4	CASRPSGTQKLFF	TGTGCCAGCAGGCCTTCGGGCACCCAAAAACTGTTTTTT
-	TRBV7-2	-	TRBJ2-1	CATRGSSLNNEQFF	TGTGCCACCCGGGGGAGCAGTTTAAACAATGAGCAGTTCTTC
-	TRBV7-2	-	TRBJ1-4	CASSLGRGEKLFF	TGTGCCAGCAGCTTAGGACGGGGTGAAAAACTGTTTTTT
-	TRBV4-2	-	TRBJ2-7	CASSQVWGRGPGEQYF	TGTGCCAGCAGCCAAGTCTGGGGACGGGGGCCGGGCGAGCAGTACTTC
-	TRBV30	-	TRBJ2-3	CAWRHRVTRADTQYF	TGTGCCTGGAGGCACAGGGTTACGAGGGCAGATACGCAGTATTTT
-	TRBV18	-	TRBJ2-6	CASSRVGPSSGANVLTF	TGTGCCAGCTCACGGGTCGGGCCCAGCTCTGGGGCCAACGTCCTGACTTTC